This TCR beta chain was captured by sequencing in a study of cytomegalovirus exposure and HLA in healthy donors. Across the whole study: Around 89 million unique TCRs from HLA-typed donors made up an early data release. Findings of the study overall: Most TCR beta V segments were productive about 90% or about 30% of the time in an earlier analysis. Most likely, a cluster of highly shared sequence variants arose as a sequencing artifact. The authors excluded some V segments, including TRBV6-2 and TRBV6-3, as indistinguishable.

Germline V gene data show CDR1 as LGHNA and CDR2 as YNFKEQ. V was shortened by 0 bases and J by 2 bases, with 11 bases between the two germline ends. This CDR3 region has 15 residues. PCR employed 60 Vbeta and 13 Jbeta primers. Using immunoSEQ multiplex PCR, the repertoire was profiled, and TCRdb retains in-frame clones only, with some absent. The sample comprises tens of thousands of clones, 74% of which are singletons, and over 7.5% rests with the top ten. Only a few counts were recorded for this clone. The antigen remains undetermined. The clonotype was recovered from a man aged 35-49 years in good health and CMV-seropositive. The chain uses TRBV4-2 and TRBJ2-7; D possibly corresponds to TRBD1 (6 bases). The sequencing input was PBMCs. CDR3: CASSQEQGVAYEQYF. The CDR3 coding sequence is TGTGCCAGCAGCCAAGAACAGGGAGTTGCCTACGAGCAGTACTTC.